Reported below is one TCR beta chain. The target antigen is unknown. This entry is derived from a study of cytomegalovirus exposure and HLA in healthy donors. Findings and caveats of the study: An analysis that came later showed most CMV-associated TCR beta chains appearing HLA-restricted. Later on, an analysis tied approximately 17,000 TCR beta sequences to HLA alleles at 0.05 false discovery rate. Later genetic work tied a missense DCLRE1C variant to beta-chain V and J trimming.

Germline V lookup: CDR1 MNHNY, CDR2 SVGAGI (reference sequence). Trimming cost V 5 bases and J 6 bases; bases outside gene matches: 8. The CDR3 has 15 amino acids. This cohort consisted of healthy bone marrow donors. The PCR had 60 Vbeta and 13 Jbeta primers. TCRdb's table, derived via immunoSEQ multiplex PCR, lists solely in-frame clones and lacks some. The table includes some 120,000 clones, 80% detected once. The chain employs TRBV6-6 and TRBJ1-5, with 9 bases fitting TRBD1. Source material: PBMCs. This receptor was obtained from a young man in good health and CMV-seronegative. CDR3 sequence (DNA): TGTGCCAGCAGTCGAGACAGGGGGTTGGGTCAGCCCCAGCATTTT. Amino acids: CASSRDRGLGQPQHF.